The clone carrying this T cell receptor beta chain occurred a few times. These data are taken from a study of T-cell reconstitution after alpha-beta-depleted transplantation in children. A library of TCRbeta sequences, prepared with unique molecular identifiers, was generated. TCRdb re-analysed the PCR reads in MiXCR, keeping a single row per CDR3 protein. The sample contains 600,000 to 800,000 distinct CDR3 sequences, approximately 14% of which appear only once. V was shortened by 4 bases and J by 3 bases, with 13 bases between the two germline ends. CDR1 and CDR2 from the germline V gene are SQVTM and ANQGSEA. The CDR3 length is 14 residues.

V gene TRBV29-1 combines with J gene TRBJ2-1, with D possibly being TRBD1 (6 bases). Sample: PBMCs, taken before TCRalphabeta/CD19-depleted stem cell transplant. The TCR originated in a girl aged 2 to 10 with congenital amegakaryocytic thrombocytopenia, due to receive a stem cell transplant. As DNA, the CDR3 is TGCAGCGTTGGCCCCCAGGGGCACTACAATGAGCAGTTCTTC. Translating gives CSVGPQGHYNEQFF.